Listed here are 21 T cell receptor beta chains from one sample, sequenced in a study of T cell responses to AZD1222 COVID-19 vaccine. Some clones are missing from TCRdb's copy, which holds only in-frame ones; the method was immunoSEQ multiplex PCR. Counted here are approximately 180,000 clones, roughly 90% occurring once; the ten biggest clones make up 2.6%. This specimen was peripheral blood, taken on day 0 of AZD1222 vaccination. The origin of the receptors is an adult in good health.

This clone appeared a few times. The rearrangement uses TRBV6-5 and TRBJ1-1; D ambiguous. The CDR3 sequence is 14 residues long. The germline CDR1 and CDR2 sequences are MNHEY and SVGAGI. Trimming took 2 bases from V and 4 from J, leaving 11 bases between them. The CDR3 bases are TGTGCCAGCAGTTACACGAGAGGCGGCACTGAAGCTTTCTTT. Its translation: CASSYTRGGTEAFF.

The J gene is TRBJ2-3, the V gene TRBV10-1; 7 bases map to TRBD2. Trimming removed 7 bases from V and 2 bases from J; junction bases left unmatched: 6. CDR1 is WNHNN and CDR2 is SYGVQD in the germline V gene (reference sequence). This CDR3 contains 14 residues. CDR3 sequence: CASKTSRHTDTQYF. The DNA for the CDR3 is TGCGCCAGCAAGACTAGCCGGCACACAGATACGCAGTATTTT.

The chain is built from TRBV20-1 and TRBJ1-6; D possibly corresponds to TRBD1 (6 bases). Trimming took off 3 bases at V and 12 bases at J, with 15 bases between the two ends. The CDR3 runs 13 residues. Per the germline V gene, CDR1 is DFQATT and CDR2 is SNEGSKA (reference sequence). The CDR3 DNA is TGCAGTGCTAGTGCCGGGGGGCGCCTACCCCTCCACTTT. Encoded protein: CSASAGGRLPLHF.

In this sample, this clone turned up once. The chain is built from TRBV19 and TRBJ2-7; D possibly corresponds to TRBD2 (6 bases). Looked up from germline, CDR1 is LNHDA and CDR2 is SQIVND (reference sequence). This CDR3 comprises 14 residues. With 2 bases removed from V and 3 bases from J, the gap between germline ends came to 11 bases. The CDR3 region is CASSIYGRGYEQYF. The DNA of the CDR3 is TGTGCCAGTAGTATATACGGGAGAGGCTACGAGCAGTACTTC.

The chain recombines TRBV9 with TRBJ2-3; 11 nucleotides match TRBD1. The germline V gene has CDR1 SGDLS and CDR2 YYNGEE. CDR3 size: 18 residues. The junction had 11 bases not matched to a gene; V was cut back by 4 bases and J by 1 base. CDR3 sequence (DNA): TGTGCCAGCAGCACCGGGACAGGGGGATTAGTTGGCACAGATACGCAGTATTTT. Protein product: CASSTGTGGLVGTDTQYF.

V and J are TRBV19 and TRBJ1-5; 8 bases are a match to TRBD1. Per the germline V gene, CDR1 is LNHDA and CDR2 is SQIVND (reference sequence). With 3 bases clipped from V and 9 bases from J, the junction kept 10 bases outside the gene matches. The CDR3 covers 15 residues. The CDR3 loop reads CASSILDRAATPQHF. CDR3 in DNA: TGTGCCAGTAGTATCTTGGACAGGGCGGCGACGCCCCAGCATTTT. The complete variable domain, with remaining parts taken from reference TRBV19 and TRBJ1-5, reads DGGITQSPKYLFRKEGQNVTLSCEQNLNHDAMYWYRQDPGQGLRLIYYSQIVNDFQKGDIAEGYSVSREKKESFPLTVTSAQKNPTAFYLCASSILDRAATPQHFGDGTRLSIL.

This clone was observed a handful of times. V and J are TRBV11-3 and TRBJ2-1; D is possibly TRBD2 (5 bases). The CDR3 extends over 14 amino acids. Germline V gene lookup returns CDR1 SGHNT and CDR2 YENEEA. V was shortened by 1 base and J by 10 bases, with 14 bases between the two germline ends. The CDR3 region has the DNA TGTGCCAGCAGCTTAGGGTGGGAGAGAGGCGAGCAGTTCTTC. Translating gives CASSLGWERGEQFF.

The rearrangement joins TRBV7-6 to TRBJ2-2; TRBD1 matches at 7 bases. The CDR3 covers 15 residues. Looked up from germline, CDR1 is SGHVS and CDR2 is FNYEAQ. V was clipped by 4 bases and J by 6 bases; unmatched bases: 8. The CDR3 DNA reads as TGTGCCAGCAGCTCCCAAAGTACAGGGGCCGGGGAGCTGTTTTTT. Its translation is CASSSQSTGAGELFF.

The CDR3 DNA follows: TGTGCCAGCAGCTCCAGACTAGCGGGTACCTACAATGAGCAGTTCTTC. It specifies CASSSRLAGTYNEQFF. V and J are TRBV5-4 and TRBJ2-1; 10 nucleotides align to TRBD2. Germline V gene sequence: CDR1 SGHNT, CDR2 YYREEE (reference sequence). The J segment lost 2 bases and the V segment lost 3 bases, leaving 5 bases of the junction unmatched. The CDR3 has 16 amino acids.

This clone was recorded only once. The rearrangement links TRBV27 to TRBJ1-4; TRBD1 is a possible D gene (5 bases). Germline CDR1 is MNHEY and CDR2 is SMNVEV (reference sequence). V was clipped by 4 bases and J by 0 bases, with 12 bases between them. The CDR3 is 16 residues long. The CDR3 nucleotides read TGTGCCAGCAGTTCTGGGACGCTAGCAACTAATGAAAAACTGTTTTTT. This gives the protein CASSSGTLATNEKLFF.

V gene TRBV11-2 combines with J gene TRBJ2-7; D is unresolved. The germline V and J ends were trimmed by 2 bases and 1 base, with 15 bases remaining between them. The CDR3 runs to 16 residues. The V gene's germline CDR1 is SGHAT and CDR2 FQNNGV. The chain's CDR3 is CASSLRIGVRSYEQYF. DNA for the CDR3: TGTGCCAGCAGCTTACGAATTGGGGTAAGGTCCTACGAGCAGTACTTC.

The rearrangement joins TRBV28 to TRBJ1-1; 7 positions agree with TRBD1. The germline V gene has CDR1 MDHEN and CDR2 SYDVKM. Trimming cost V 7 bases and J 0 bases; bases outside gene matches: 5. The CDR3 contains 14 residues. CDR3: CASTGTVMNTEAFF. The DNA of the CDR3 is TGTGCCAGCACAGGGACAGTAATGAACACTGAAGCTTTCTTT. The full variable domain, rest sourced from reference TRBV28 and TRBJ1-1, is DVKVTQSSRYLVKRTGEKVFLECVQDMDHENMFWYRQDPGLGLRLIYFSYDVKMKEKGDIPEGYSVSREKKERFSLILESASTNQTSMYLCASTGTVMNTEAFFGQGTRLTVV.

The chain combines TRBV2 with TRBJ2-5, with TRBD2 matching over 9 bases. Germline V gene sequence: CDR1 SNHLY, CDR2 FYNNEI. This CDR3 spans 14 amino acids. V lost 8 bases, J lost 4 bases, and 8 bases stayed unmatched. CDR3 sequence (DNA): TGTGCCAGCGGGCGCGGTAGCGGGAGAGAGACCCAGTACTTC. The encoded protein is CASGRGSGRETQYF.

The chain links TRBV28 to TRBJ1-1; 8 bases agree with TRBD1. V was pared by 6 bases and J by 3 bases, with 9 bases of the junction left unmatched. The CDR3 has 15 amino acids. The germline V gene encodes CDR1 MDHEN and CDR2 SYDVKM. CDR3 DNA sequence: TGTGCCAGCAGAGTTGGCAGGGGGCGAGACACTGAAGCTTTCTTT. This codes for CASRVGRGRDTEAFF.

J is TRBJ1-4 and V is TRBV4-1; tentatively, D is TRBD1 (6 bases). The germline V gene encodes CDR1 MGHRA and CDR2 YSYEKL. This CDR3 contains 18 residues. The V and J ends lost 3 bases and 8 bases respectively, with 25 bases between them. Here the CDR3 DNA reads TGCGCCAGCAGCCATCCAATGGGGCGGACAGCGACGACGGAAAAACTGTTTTTT. Translation: CASSHPMGRTATTEKLFF.

The chain employs TRBV5-1 and TRBJ1-1; D may be TRBD1 (6 bases). The CDR3 has 15 amino acids. Trimming removed 4 bases from V and 1 base from J, with 14 bases in between. Germline lookup yields CDR1 SGHRS and CDR2 YFSETQ. CDR3 in amino acids: CASSRSLTGNTEAFF. CDR3 DNA: TGCGCCAGCAGCCGATCATTGACAGGGAACACTGAAGCTTTCTTT.

With regard to this clone: The sample carries other DNA sequences with the same CDR3. The chain employs TRBV3-1 (or the pseudogene TRBV3-2) and TRBJ2-1; 13 bases line up with TRBD2. Unmatched junction bases numbered 0, after V lost 1 base and J lost 6 bases. Germline V CDR1 and CDR2: LGHDT, YNNKEL (reference sequence). The length of the CDR3 is 15 residues. The CDR3 coding sequence is TGTGCCAGCAGCCAAGGACTAGCGGGAGGCAATGAGCAGTTCTTC. Translation gives CASSQGLAGGNEQFF.

This sequence joins TRBV5-1 and TRBJ2-7, with 14 bases that match TRBD2. Germline loops: CDR1 SGHRS, CDR2 YFSETQ. V dropped 4 bases and J dropped 5; count of bases not matched to a gene: 11. This CDR3 contains 17 residues. DNA for the CDR3: TGCGCCAGCAGCCCCCCCCGCTCGGGACTAGCGGGAGACGAGCAGTACTTC. As protein: CASSPPRSGLAGDEQYF. The complete variable domain, with remaining parts taken from reference TRBV5-1 and TRBJ2-7, reads KAGVTQTPRYLIKTRGQQVTLSCSPISGHRSVSWYQQTPGQGLQFLFEYFSETQRNKGNFPGRFSGRQFSNSRSEMNVSTLELGDSALYLCASSPPRSGLAGDEQYFGPGTRLTVT.

The gene calls are TRBV19 and TRBJ2-6; TRBD1 is a possible D gene (6 bases). The CDR3 covers 16 residues. CDR1 and CDR2 from the germline V gene are LNHDA and SQIVND (reference sequence). The V end lost 4 bases, the J end lost 2 bases, and 12 bases lay between the germline ends. CDR3 in DNA: TGTGCCAGTAGTAACCGCAGGGACACTGGGGCCAACGTCCTGACTTTC. Its protein is CASSNRRDTGANVLTF. The whole variable domain, filled in from reference TRBV19 and TRBJ2-6, reads DGGITQSPKYLFRKEGQNVTLSCEQNLNHDAMYWYRQDPGQGLRLIYYSQIVNDFQKGDIAEGYSVSREKKESFPLTVTSAQKNPTAFYLCASSNRRDTGANVLTFGAGSRLTVL.

The CDR3 reads CSVANRNTEAFF. The CDR3 DNA sequence: TGCAGCGTTGCTAACCGGAACACTGAAGCTTTCTTT. The gene calls are TRBV29-1 and TRBJ1-1, with no clear D. Germline CDR1 and CDR2: SQVTM and ANQGSEA. The V end was cut by 4 bases, the J end by 1 base, with 7 bases between. The CDR3 has 12 residues.

The CDR3 region has the DNA TGCGCCAGCAGCCCTCTCGCGGAACCGGGCAATGAGCAGTTCTTC. Translation gives CASSPLAEPGNEQFF. V usage is TRBV4-1 and J usage is TRBJ2-1, with D unresolved. The CDR3 contains 15 residues. V was clipped by 4 bases and J by 6 bases, with 16 bases between them. Germline V gene data show CDR1 as MGHRA and CDR2 as YSYEKL.